This record concerns one TCR beta chain sequence. Because it lacks the conserved phenylalanine or tryptophan at the end, this CDR3 is likely a read error. The DNA is omitted, as the CDR3 cannot be located on it reliably, and the CDR3 follows TCRdb's listing. Axillary draining lymph nodes of breast cancer patients supplied the node samples. The sample originates from a study of breast tumors, draining lymph nodes, adjacent tissues. The CDR3 is 8 residues long, ends included. CDR1 is SGHTA and CDR2 is FQGTGA in the germline V gene. TCRdb re-called the multiplex PCR reads through MiXCR, storing one row per CDR3 protein. The sample lists about 230,000 distinct CDR3 sequences, roughly 32% occurring once.

This receptor was taken from a female donor with breast cancer. Some clones in this sample may be carry-over from other donors' samples. V and J are TRBV7-3 and TRBJ2-6; no check of the table's D call, TRBD2, against the DNA was made. The sample comprised axillary lymph node tissue. CDR3: CASSRDGT.